The present TCR beta chain was sequenced within a study of blood T cell repertoires in COVID-19. Looking at the study overall: There were acute and convalescent COVID-19 samples, and they came from the United States, Italy and Spain. Nucleic acid was either cDNA or gDNA, and it came from T cells, B-cell-depleted T cells, or PBMCs.

Original analysis: Scientists estimated how many nucleated cells there were by amplifying reference gene primers. Only in-frame clones appear in the TCRdb table, and some are missing; sequencing was by immunoSEQ multiplex PCR. V, J and clone size derive from that table, while D and trimming were established from the DNA sequence. The sample lists hundreds of thousands of clones, around 86% occurring once. The CDR3 loop spans 16 amino acids. CDR1 is SGHRS, CDR2 YFSETQ, per germline. The V and J ends lost 4 bases and 3 bases respectively, with 19 bases between them. V usage is TRBV5-1 and J usage is TRBJ2-5, with D maybe TRBD2 (7 bases). Sequenced: peripheral blood. The sequence came from a man in his 60s with acute or convalescent COVID-19. In DNA, the CDR3 is TGCGCCAGCAGCCTGGGGGGGCTTGGGGCCAAAGAGACCCAGTACTTC. It specifies CASSLGGLGAKETQYF.